This T cell receptor (beta chain) was recovered during a study of T cells in Graves' hyperthyroidism and ophthalmopathy. Turning to the study itself: Any treatment followed the collection of peripheral blood at initial diagnosis. Findings and limits, study-wide: Ophthalmopathy was distinguished from stable hyperthyroidism by 13 V-J signatures.

Patients were excluded for uncontrolled infection, other autoimmune disease, pregnancy or lactation. The PBMCs had their origin in approximately 10 ml of fresh peripheral blood. Germline V lookup: CDR1 SGHAT, CDR2 FQNNGV. V shed 8 bases and J 1 base; nucleotides not matched to a gene: 13. The CDR3 totals 16 residues. Template material for amplifying TCR beta CDR3 regions consisted of RNA transcripts. The HTBI primer set served for first-round RT-PCR of the TCR CDR3. Via MiXCR, TCRdb re-called the multiplex PCR reads, giving one row per CDR3 protein. This repertoire shows around 690,000 distinct CDR3 sequences, less than 25% found once; its top ten account for more than 30%. This clonotype showed up many times. Its antigen is unidentified.

This chain links TRBV11-2 with TRBJ1-1; 7 bases are shared with TRBD1. The sequencing input was blood. The source of this sequence is a man aged 30-40 years with Graves' ophthalmopathy. Here the CDR3 DNA reads TGTGCCAGCTTGACCCACAGGGGTGGAAGGAACACTGAAGCTTTCTTT. Protein product: CASLTHRGGRNTEAFF.